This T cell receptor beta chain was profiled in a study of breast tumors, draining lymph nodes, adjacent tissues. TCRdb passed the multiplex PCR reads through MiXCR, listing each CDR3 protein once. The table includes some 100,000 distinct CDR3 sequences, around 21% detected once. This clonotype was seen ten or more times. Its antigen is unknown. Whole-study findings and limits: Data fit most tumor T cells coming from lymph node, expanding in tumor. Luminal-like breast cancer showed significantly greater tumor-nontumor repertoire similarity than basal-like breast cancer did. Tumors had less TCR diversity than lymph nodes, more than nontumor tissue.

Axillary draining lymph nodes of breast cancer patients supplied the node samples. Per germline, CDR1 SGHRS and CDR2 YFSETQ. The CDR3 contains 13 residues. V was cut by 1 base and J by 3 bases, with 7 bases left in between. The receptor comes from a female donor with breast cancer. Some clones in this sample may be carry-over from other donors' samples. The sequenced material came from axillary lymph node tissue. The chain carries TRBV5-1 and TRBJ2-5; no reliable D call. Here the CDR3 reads CASSLKVKETQYF. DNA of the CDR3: TGCGCCAGCAGCTTGAAGGTAAAAGAGACCCAGTACTTC.